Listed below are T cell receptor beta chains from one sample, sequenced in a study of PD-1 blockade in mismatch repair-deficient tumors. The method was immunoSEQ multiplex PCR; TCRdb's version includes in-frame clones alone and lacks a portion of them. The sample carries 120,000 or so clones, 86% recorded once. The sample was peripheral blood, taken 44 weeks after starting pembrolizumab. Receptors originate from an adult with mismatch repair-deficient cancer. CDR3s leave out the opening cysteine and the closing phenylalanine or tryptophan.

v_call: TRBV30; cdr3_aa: AWKPGWANYGYT
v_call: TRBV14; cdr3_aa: ASSLRYDRDGEQY
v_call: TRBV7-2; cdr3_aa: ASSLGYSGSEQY
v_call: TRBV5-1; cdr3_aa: ASSLKGGTYNEQF
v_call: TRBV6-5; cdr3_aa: ASSYNRQYNTEAF
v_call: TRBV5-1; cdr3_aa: ASSRLAASTDTQY
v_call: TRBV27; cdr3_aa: ASSYRGHYEQY
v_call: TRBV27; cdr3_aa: ASSFGGKNYEQY
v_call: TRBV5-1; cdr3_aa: ASSFGTNTGELF
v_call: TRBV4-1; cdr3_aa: ASSQGARYEQY
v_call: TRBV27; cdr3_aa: ASSTATSRETQY
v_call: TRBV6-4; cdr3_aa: ASSGTGDTDTQY
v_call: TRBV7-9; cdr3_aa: ASSFAGGPNTGELF
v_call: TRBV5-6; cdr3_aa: ASSLRTLQETQY
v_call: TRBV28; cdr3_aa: ASSPPPGTGPPGETQY
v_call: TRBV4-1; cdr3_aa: ASSPTVTYEQY
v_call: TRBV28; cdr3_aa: ASSLKVAYYEQY
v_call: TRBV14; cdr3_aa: ASSLIASDTQY
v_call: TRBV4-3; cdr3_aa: ASSQFNRGRTYNEQF
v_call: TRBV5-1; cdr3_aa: ASSPLGTTYEQY